The subject of this entry is one T cell receptor (beta chain). Original processing methods: From reference gene primer amplification, estimates of nucleated cell counts were derived. The protocol was immunoSEQ multiplex PCR, while the TCRdb copy is restricted to in-frame clones and leaves out a portion. V and J calls plus clone size are reproduced from that table; the DNA served to infer D and trimming. Among around 83,000 clones listed, roughly 89% were seen once. The sample comes from a study of blood T cell repertoires in COVID-19. Study overall: Acute and convalescent COVID-19 specimens originated in the United States, Italy and Spain. Sources were T cells, B-cell-depleted T cells, or PBMCs; the material itself was cDNA or gDNA.

V lost 2 bases and J lost 12; bases outside the gene matches: 13. The CDR3 is 14 amino acids. From germline, CDR1 is GTSNPN and CDR2 SVGIG (reference sequence). The rearrangement uses TRBV30 and TRBJ2-1; 7 bases are a match to TRBD2. This clonotype was obtained from a man in his 70s with active or convalescent COVID-19. Sequenced material: peripheral blood. The CDR3: CAWSSSGSGVGQFF. The DNA of the CDR3 is TGTGCCTGGAGTTCTAGCGGCTCGGGAGTGGGGCAGTTCTTC.